Below are 31 T cell receptor beta chains sequenced from a single sample in a study of blood T cell repertoires in COVID-19. Here immunoSEQ multiplex PCR was the method, and the copy in TCRdb shows in-frame clones only, minus some. The repertoire consists of nearly 250,000 clones, with approximately 82% occurring once and the leading ten covering under 2%. The material sequenced was peripheral blood. The source is a woman older than 75 with acute or convalescent COVID-19.

The chain links TRBV7-2 to TRBJ2-5; 9 bases are a match to TRBD2. The CDR3 is 15 amino acids. Germline-derived CDR1 and CDR2 are SGHTA and FQGNSA. Trimming removed 2 bases from V and 4 bases from J; junction bases left unmatched: 5. The CDR3 nucleotides are TGTGCCAGCAGCTTACGGGGGACTAGCATAGAGACCCAGTACTTC. The encoded protein is CASSLRGTSIETQYF.

This clone was seen only a few times. In the same sample, other DNA sequences code for this CDR3. The V call is TRBV7-2, the J call TRBJ2-3, with D possibly matching TRBD2 (6 bases). Germline-derived CDR1 and CDR2 are SGHTA and FQGNSA. This CDR3 comprises 13 residues. V dropped 1 base and J dropped 4 bases, with 6 bases sitting between them. The CDR3 spells CASSLGGADTQYF. The CDR3 DNA is TGTGCCAGCAGCTTAGGCGGGGCAGATACGCAGTATTTT.

The chain recombines TRBV6-5 with TRBJ2-7; TRBD1 is a possible D gene (5 bases). Per the germline V gene, CDR1 is MNHEY and CDR2 is SVGAGI. The CDR3 runs to 12 residues. Trimming cost V 3 bases and J 5 bases, with 8 bases left between them. The DNA for the CDR3 is TGTGCCAGCAGTTATAGGGGCCACGAGCAGTACTTC. Its translation is CASSYRGHEQYF.

The chain links TRBV9 to TRBJ1-5, with 8 bases fitting TRBD1. The CDR3 has 13 residues. Trimming took 3 bases from V and 4 from J; bases not matched to a gene: 0. The germline V gene encodes CDR1 SGDLS and CDR2 YYNGEE. The DNA of the CDR3 is TGTGCCAGCAGCGGGACAGGGAATCAGCCCCAGCATTTT. Protein: CASSGTGNQPQHF.

This clone has just a few counts. The chain recombines TRBV7-4 with TRBJ1-5; TRBD1 matches at 9 bases. The CDR3 is made up of 15 amino acids. V gave up 2 bases and J gave up 4 bases; unmatched junction bases: 3. CDR1 and CDR2 from the germline V gene are SGHVT and SQSDAQ. In DNA form, the CDR3 reads TGTGCCAGCAGCTTAAGGACAGGGGTGAATCAGCCCCAGCATTTT. Translation: CASSLRTGVNQPQHF.

This rearrangement joins TRBV27 to TRBJ1-5; tentatively, D is TRBD1 (6 bases). Germline lookup yields CDR1 MNHEY and CDR2 SMNVEV (reference sequence). This CDR3 has 12 residues. V was trimmed by 8 bases and J by 4 bases, leaving 9 bases between them. The CDR3 sequence is CASGTPNQPQHF. The CDR3 DNA sequence: TGTGCCAGCGGGACACCTAATCAGCCCCAGCATTTT.

V and J are TRBV3-1 (or the pseudogene TRBV3-2) and TRBJ1-6, with D possibly TRBD1 on 5 matching bases. This CDR3 is 13 amino acids long. Deletions cut 4 bases from V and 6 bases from J, with 7 bases between. Germline V lookup: CDR1 LGHDT, CDR2 YNNKEL (reference sequence). The CDR3 DNA reads as TGTGCCAGCAGCCGGACACTTAATTCACCCCTCCACTTT. This codes for CASSRTLNSPLHF.

This chain uses TRBV11-2 with TRBJ1-3; TRBD1 matches 7 bases. With V trimmed by 3 bases and J by 0 bases, 5 bases remained unmatched. This CDR3 contains 16 residues. Germline-derived CDR1 and CDR2 are SGHAT and FQNNGV. For the CDR3, the DNA is TGTGCCAGCAGCTTTCGTTGGGACAGCTCTGGAAACACCATATATTTT. Its protein product is CASSFRWDSSGNTIYF.

This chain connects TRBV5-1 to TRBJ2-7, with D tentatively TRBD2 (5 bases). Trimming removed 1 base at V and 3 bases at J, with 11 bases between. The germline V gene has CDR1 SGHRS and CDR2 YFSETQ. The CDR3 runs 14 residues. The CDR3 nucleotides are TGCGCCAGCAGCTTGAGTTCGGGGAACTACGAGCAGTACTTC. This sequence encodes CASSLSSGNYEQYF.

The rearrangement links TRBV5-6 to TRBJ1-5; D unresolved. The germline gives CDR1 SGHDT, CDR2 YYEEEE. The CDR3 covers 15 residues. The V gene lost 2 bases and the J gene lost 0 bases, with 9 bases spanning the gap. The CDR3: CASSFQDLSNQPQHF. CDR3 bases: TGTGCCAGCAGCTTCCAGGATCTTAGCAATCAGCCCCAGCATTTT.

Remarks on this clone: The sample contains more than one DNA sequence encoding this CDR3. The rearrangement joins TRBV5-1 to TRBJ1-2, with 11 nucleotides matching TRBD1. Germline V gives CDR1 SGHRS, CDR2 YFSETQ. This CDR3 contains 14 residues. Trimming cost V 4 bases and J 5 bases; bases outside gene matches: 4. The CDR3 coding sequence is TGCGCCAGCAGCCTGGGGACAGGGGGGTATGGCTACACCTTC. Its translation is CASSLGTGGYGYTF.

The chain carries TRBV29-1 and TRBJ2-4, with TRBD1 matching over 10 bases. The CDR3 is 16 residues long. Germline V gene lookup returns CDR1 SQVTM and CDR2 ANQGSEA. The V gene end was trimmed by 4 bases and the J gene end by 2 bases; junction bases not matched to a gene: 8. CDR3 coding DNA: TGCAGCGTTGGTGACAGGGGGCGCGGTTCCAAAAACATTCAGTACTTC. Translation gives CSVGDRGRGSKNIQYF. The whole variable domain, remainder taken from reference TRBV29-1 and TRBJ2-4, is SAVISQKPSRDICQRGTSLTIQCQVDSQVTMMFWYRQQPGQSLTLIATANQGSEATYESGFVIDKFPISRPNLTFSTLTVSNMSPEDSSIYLCSVGDRGRGSKNIQYFGAGTRLSVL.

V is TRBV7-8 and J is TRBJ2-2; D remains ambiguous. V was pared by 3 bases and J by 9 bases, with 11 bases between. This CDR3 is built from 13 residues. CDR1 is SGHVS, CDR2 FQNEAQ, per germline. CDR3 coding DNA: TGTGCCAGCAGCTTCCCACCAGACAGGGAGCTGTTTTTT. This codes for CASSFPPDRELFF.

This clone has a handful of counts. The chain has TRBV18 and TRBJ1-4; 7 bases map to TRBD1. CDR3 length: 16 residues. The germline V gene encodes CDR1 KGHSH and CDR2 LQKENI. The trim removed 6 bases at V and 9 bases at J, leaving 16 bases unmatched. For the CDR3, the DNA is TGTGCCAGCTCGCACGCCCTAATTTCGGGACAGAAAAAACTGTTTTTT. Translated, it gives CASSHALISGQKKLFF.

The chain recombines TRBV9 with TRBJ2-6; 11 nucleotides line up with TRBD2. The germline gives CDR1 SGDLS, CDR2 YYNGEE. The CDR3 is made up of 19 amino acids. V dropped 4 bases and J dropped 0; count of bases not matched to a gene: 9. This CDR3 reads CASSSLAGGLRSGANVLTF. Written as DNA, the CDR3 is TGTGCCAGCAGCTCTTTAGCGGGAGGGCTTCGCTCTGGGGCCAACGTCCTGACTTTC.

In DNA form, the CDR3 reads TGTGCCAGCAGTTACTCATCAGGAGGTGGCTACACCTTC. Its translation: CASSYSSGGGYTF. V and J are TRBV6-5 and TRBJ1-2; D gene ambiguous. Deletions cut 0 bases from V and 7 bases from J, with 9 bases between. Germline CDR1 and CDR2: MNHEY and SVGAGI. CDR3 length: 13 amino acids.

This clone was seen more than once but under ten times. This chain uses TRBV6-5 with TRBJ2-7, with a tentative D call TRBD1 (6 bases). The CDR3 runs to 15 residues. V dropped 7 bases and J dropped 1 base, with 17 bases sitting between them. The V gene's germline CDR1 is MNHEY and CDR2 SVGAGI. The chain's CDR3 is CASILSYGQSYEQYF. As DNA, the CDR3 is TGTGCCAGCATCCTCTCTTACGGACAGTCCTACGAGCAGTACTTC.

V usage is TRBV10-3 and J usage is TRBJ1-1, with TRBD1 as a possible D gene (6 bases). The CDR3 spans 11 residues. CDR1 is ENHRY and CDR2 is SYGVKD in the germline V gene. Trimming cost V 3 bases and J 9 bases, with 8 bases left between them. The CDR3: CAISEGQKAFF. The CDR3 coding sequence is TGTGCCATCAGTGAAGGACAGAAAGCTTTCTTT.

The chain recombines TRBV2 with TRBJ2-3, with D perhaps matching TRBD2 (5 bases). The CDR3 sequence is 16 residues long. The germline CDR1 and CDR2 sequences are SNHLY and FYNNEI. V was clipped by 5 bases and J by 0 bases, with 15 bases between them. CDR3 in amino acids: CASSPPDYRSTDTQYF. DNA of the CDR3: TGTGCCAGCAGTCCCCCTGACTACCGTAGCACAGATACGCAGTATTTT.

This chain links TRBV29-1 with TRBJ2-5; D is uncertain. The CDR3 runs 12 residues. Germline CDR1 is SQVTM and CDR2 is ANQGSEA. Trimming took off 7 bases at V and 1 base at J, with 10 bases between the two ends. Here the CDR3 reads CSGRVSQETQYF. CDR3 in DNA: TGCAGCGGCCGAGTTAGCCAAGAGACCCAGTACTTC. The complete variable domain, with remaining parts taken from reference TRBV29-1 and TRBJ2-5, reads SAVISQKPSRDICQRGTSLTIQCQVDSQVTMMFWYRQQPGQSLTLIATANQGSEATYESGFVIDKFPISRPNLTFSTLTVSNMSPEDSSIYLCSGRVSQETQYFGPGTRLLVL.

CDR3 DNA sequence: TGTGCTAGTGGTTTGGGGACTAGCGGGGCCACCGGGGAGCTGTTTTTT. Protein sequence: CASGLGTSGATGELFF. V usage is TRBV12-5 and J usage is TRBJ2-2; 12 bases map to TRBD2. This CDR3 has 16 amino acids. Germline V gives CDR1 LGHNT, CDR2 FRNRAP. V dropped 1 base and J dropped 4; count of bases not matched to a gene: 1.

V and J are TRBV5-6 and TRBJ2-1; 11 positions match TRBD2. V shed 2 bases, J shed 8 bases, and the junction held 6 bases outside the gene matches. The CDR3 is 15 amino acids. Germline V CDR1 and CDR2: SGHDT, YYEEEE. The CDR3 region has the DNA TGTGCCAGCAGCTTCATAGCGGGAGGGCCGCATGAGCAGTTCTTC. It specifies CASSFIAGGPHEQFF.

The chain is built from TRBV4-1 and TRBJ2-1; 7 bases are a match to TRBD2. CDR1 and CDR2 from the germline V gene are MGHRA and YSYEKL. The junction had 3 bases not matched to a gene; V was cut back by 2 bases and J by 8 bases. CDR3 length: 13 residues. CDR3: CASSQRAGDEQFF. The CDR3 DNA reads TGCGCCAGCAGCCAACGTGCGGGAGATGAGCAGTTCTTC.

V gene TRBV4-1 combines with J gene TRBJ1-4; D is undetermined. Per germline, CDR1 MGHRA and CDR2 YSYEKL. Trimming removed 0 bases at V and 6 bases at J, with 11 bases between. This CDR3 region has 15 residues. CDR3 bases: TGCGCCAGCAGCCAAGAAATCTTTTCCTATGAAAAACTGTTTTTT. Translated: CASSQEIFSYEKLFF.

V gene TRBV6-5 combines with J gene TRBJ2-3; possible D gene TRBD2, 5 bases. The V gene lost 0 bases and the J gene lost 1 base, with 8 bases spanning the gap. Looked up from germline, CDR1 is MNHEY and CDR2 is SVGAGI. CDR3 length: 15 amino acids. The CDR3 region has the DNA TGTGCCAGCAGTTACTCAGCGGTGCGCACAGATACGCAGTATTTT. Residues: CASSYSAVRTDTQYF.

The sample holds one count of this clone. The V call is TRBV9, the J call TRBJ1-2; TRBD1 aligns across 9 bases. The CDR3 spans 17 residues. With V trimmed by 0 bases and J by 6 bases, 12 bases remained unmatched. CDR1 and CDR2 from the germline V gene are SGDLS and YYNGEE. The CDR3 region is CASSVEDGTGPPDGYTF. The CDR3 DNA reads as TGTGCCAGCAGCGTAGAGGATGGGACAGGGCCCCCGGATGGCTACACCTTC.

The J gene is TRBJ2-2, the V gene TRBV6-1; D remains ambiguous. Germline lookup yields CDR1 MNHNS and CDR2 SASEGT. Trimming stripped 2 bases from V and 2 bases from J, with 12 bases between. This CDR3 contains 16 residues. The CDR3 region has the DNA TGTGCCAGCAGTGAACGGCAGGATATTAACACCGGGGAGCTGTTTTTT. This encodes CASSERQDINTGELFF.

In its sample, this clone was seen a few times. This sequence joins TRBV6-2 or TRBV6-3 and TRBJ1-2; unclear D gene. Germline-derived CDR1 and CDR2 are MNHEY and SVGEGT. V was pared by 4 bases and J by 4 bases, with 7 bases between. The CDR3 loop spans 12 amino acids. The DNA for the CDR3 is TGTGCCAGCAGTTCTTCCTCCTATGGCTACACCTTC. Translating it yields CASSSSSYGYTF.

This clone turned up a few times. The chain links TRBV3-1 (or the pseudogene TRBV3-2) to TRBJ1-3, with 9 bases identical to TRBD1. Germline V lookup: CDR1 LGHDT, CDR2 YNNKEL (reference sequence). This CDR3 spans 16 amino acids. The ends lost 2 bases at V and 1 base at J; junction bases unmatched: 3. The chain's CDR3 is CASSQRGQGSGNTIYF. The CDR3 DNA is TGTGCCAGCAGCCAAAGGGGACAGGGTTCTGGAAACACCATATATTTT.

The rearrangement joins TRBV6-5 to TRBJ2-1; 12 nucleotides line up with TRBD2. Germline CDR1 and CDR2: MNHEY and SVGAGI. The CDR3 loop spans 15 amino acids. V lost 7 bases, J lost 5 bases, and 6 bases stayed unmatched. The CDR3 nucleotides are TGTGCCAGCAACCCTGGACTAGCGGGAAACAATGAGCAGTTCTTC. Its translation: CASNPGLAGNNEQFF.

The chain recombines TRBV7-9 with TRBJ2-2; possibly TRBD2 for D (5 bases). Between the trimmed V and J ends, which lost 7 bases and 1 base, there was a span of 10 bases. CDR3 length equals 14 residues. Germline V gene lookup returns CDR1 SEHNR and CDR2 FQNEAQ (reference sequence). CDR3 coding DNA: TGTGCCAGCACCCCCGGGGAGAACACCGGGGAGCTGTTTTTT. This sequence encodes CASTPGENTGELFF.